This T cell receptor beta chain was retrieved from a study of T cell responses to AZD1222 COVID-19 vaccine. Study outcomes and limitations: Spike was spanned by vaccine-associated CD4 TCRs, which were dominant at 160-218 and 743-854. White British donors predominated, females outnumbered males, and clonal diversity was possibly underestimated. Two AZD1222 doses significantly raised spike-specific TCR breadth and depth over controls.

On this clone itself: The antigen is unknown.

The length of the CDR3 is 14 residues. The V gene lost 2 bases and the J gene lost 1 base, with 8 bases spanning the gap. The germline V gene encodes CDR1 ENHRY and CDR2 SYGVKD. Sequencing was performed with immunoSEQ multiplex PCR; in TCRdb, only in-frame clones are kept and a portion is missing. This table has approximately 210,000 clones, approximately 90% appearing once. The sequencing used peripheral blood, collected 28 days after the second AZD1222 dose. The J gene is TRBJ1-1, the V gene TRBV10-3, with a possible D match to TRBD1 (6 bases). The receptor comes from an adult who received the AZD1222 COVID-19 vaccine. This CDR3 is CAISEAGENTEAFF. The CDR3 nucleotides read TGTGCCATCAGTGAGGCAGGGGAGAACACTGAAGCTTTCTTT.